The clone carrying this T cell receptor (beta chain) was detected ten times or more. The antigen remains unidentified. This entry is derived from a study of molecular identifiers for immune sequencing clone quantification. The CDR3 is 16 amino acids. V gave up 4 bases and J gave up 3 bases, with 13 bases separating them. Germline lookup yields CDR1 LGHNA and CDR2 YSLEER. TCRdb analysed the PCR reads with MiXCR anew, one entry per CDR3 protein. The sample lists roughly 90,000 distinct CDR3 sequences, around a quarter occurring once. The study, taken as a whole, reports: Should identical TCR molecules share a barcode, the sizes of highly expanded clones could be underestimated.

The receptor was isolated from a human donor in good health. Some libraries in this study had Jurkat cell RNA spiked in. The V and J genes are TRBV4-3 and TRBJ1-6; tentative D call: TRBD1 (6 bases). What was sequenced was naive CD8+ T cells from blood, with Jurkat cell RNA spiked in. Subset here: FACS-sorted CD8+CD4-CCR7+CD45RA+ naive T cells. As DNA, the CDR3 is TGCGCCAGCAGCCCGAAGGGGGAAAACTATAATTCACCCCTCCACTTT. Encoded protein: CASSPKGENYNSPLHF.